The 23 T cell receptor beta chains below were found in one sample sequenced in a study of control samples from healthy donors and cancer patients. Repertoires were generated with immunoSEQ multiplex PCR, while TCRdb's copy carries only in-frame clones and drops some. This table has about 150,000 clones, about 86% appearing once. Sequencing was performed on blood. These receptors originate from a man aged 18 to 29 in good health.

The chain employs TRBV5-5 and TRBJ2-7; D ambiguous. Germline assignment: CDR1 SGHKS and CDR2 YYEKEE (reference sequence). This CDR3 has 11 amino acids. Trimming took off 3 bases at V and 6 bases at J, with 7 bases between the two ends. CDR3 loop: CASSSTSEQYF. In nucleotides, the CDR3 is TGTGCCAGCAGCTCGACCAGCGAGCAGTACTTC.

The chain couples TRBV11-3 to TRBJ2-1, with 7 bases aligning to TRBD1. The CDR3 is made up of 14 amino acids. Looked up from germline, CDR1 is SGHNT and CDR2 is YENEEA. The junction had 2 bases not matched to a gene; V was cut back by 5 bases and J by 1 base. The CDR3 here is CASSRDSSYNEQFF. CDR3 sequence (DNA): TGTGCCAGCAGCCGGGACAGTTCCTACAATGAGCAGTTCTTC.

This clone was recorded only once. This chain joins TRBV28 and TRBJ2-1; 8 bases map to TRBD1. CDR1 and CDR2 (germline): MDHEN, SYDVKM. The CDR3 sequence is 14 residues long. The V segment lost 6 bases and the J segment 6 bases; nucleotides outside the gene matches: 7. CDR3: CASRPGGRGNEQFF. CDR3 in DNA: TGTGCCAGCAGGCCAGGGGGCCGGGGCAATGAGCAGTTCTTC.

The CDR3 loop is CASSIWAHEQFF. The DNA of the CDR3 is TGTGCCAGTAGTATATGGGCCCATGAGCAGTTCTTC. The chain couples TRBV19 to TRBJ2-1; D gene ambiguous. CDR1 and CDR2 from the germline V gene are LNHDA and SQIVND (reference sequence). V was trimmed by 2 bases and J by 8 bases, leaving 7 bases between them. The CDR3 contains 12 residues. Together with reference TRBV19 and TRBJ2-1, the CDR3 gives the full variable domain: DGGITQSPKYLFRKEGQNVTLSCEQNLNHDAMYWYRQDPGQGLRLIYYSQIVNDFQKGDIAEGYSVSREKKESFPLTVTSAQKNPTAFYLCASSIWAHEQFFGPGTRLTVL.

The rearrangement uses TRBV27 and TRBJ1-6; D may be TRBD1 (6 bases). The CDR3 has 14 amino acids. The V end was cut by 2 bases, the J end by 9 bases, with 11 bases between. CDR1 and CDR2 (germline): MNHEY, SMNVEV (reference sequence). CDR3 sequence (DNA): TGTGCCAGCAGTTTACACCTACAGGGTTCACCCCTCCACTTT. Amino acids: CASSLHLQGSPLHF.

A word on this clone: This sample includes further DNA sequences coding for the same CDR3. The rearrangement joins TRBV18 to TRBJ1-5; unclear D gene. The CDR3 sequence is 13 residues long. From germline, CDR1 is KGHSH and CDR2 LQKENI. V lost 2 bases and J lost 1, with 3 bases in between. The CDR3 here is CASSPGSNQPQHF. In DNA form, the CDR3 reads TGTGCCAGCTCACCAGGAAGCAATCAGCCCCAGCATTTT.

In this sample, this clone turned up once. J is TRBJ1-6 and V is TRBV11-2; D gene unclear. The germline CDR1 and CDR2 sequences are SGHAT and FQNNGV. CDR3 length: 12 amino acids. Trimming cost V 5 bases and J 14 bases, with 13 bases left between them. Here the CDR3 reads CASSPAGSALHF. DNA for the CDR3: TGTGCCAGCAGCCCGGCGGGTTCGGCCCTCCACTTT. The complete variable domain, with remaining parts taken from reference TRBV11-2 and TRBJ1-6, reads EAGVAQSPRYKIIEKRQSVAFWCNPISGHATLYWYQQILGQGPKLLIQFQNNGVVDDSQLPKDRFSAERLKGVDSTLKIQPAKLEDSAVYLCASSPAGSALHFGNGTRLTVT.

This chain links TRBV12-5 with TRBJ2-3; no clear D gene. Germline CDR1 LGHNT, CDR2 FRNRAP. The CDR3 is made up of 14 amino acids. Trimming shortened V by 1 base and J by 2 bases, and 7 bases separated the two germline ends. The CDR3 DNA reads TGTGCTAGTGGTTTGGGGGCCAACACAGATACGCAGTATTTT. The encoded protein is CASGLGANTDTQYF.

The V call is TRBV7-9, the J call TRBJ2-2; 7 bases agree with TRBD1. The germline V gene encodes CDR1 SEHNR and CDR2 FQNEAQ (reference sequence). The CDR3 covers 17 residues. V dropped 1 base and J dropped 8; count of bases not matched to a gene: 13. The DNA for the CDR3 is TGTGCCAGCAGCTTAGTGGGCACAGGGGTAATGGTGGGGGAGCTGTTTTTT. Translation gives CASSLVGTGVMVGELFF.

In DNA form, the CDR3 reads TGTGCCAGCTCACCCACGGACCTGGCCGGCCGTCTCGAGCAGTACTTC. Its translation: CASSPTDLAGRLEQYF. The J gene is TRBJ2-7, the V gene TRBV18, with D unresolved. The CDR3 runs 16 residues. Trimming removed 3 bases from V and 6 bases from J, with 21 bases in between. The germline CDR1 and CDR2 sequences are KGHSH and LQKENI.

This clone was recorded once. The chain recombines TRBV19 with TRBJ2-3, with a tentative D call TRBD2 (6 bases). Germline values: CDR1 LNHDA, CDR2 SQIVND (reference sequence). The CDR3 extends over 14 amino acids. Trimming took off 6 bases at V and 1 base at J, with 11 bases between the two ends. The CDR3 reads CASRVVAGTDTQYF. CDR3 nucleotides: TGTGCCAGTAGGGTTGTAGCGGGCACAGATACGCAGTATTTT.

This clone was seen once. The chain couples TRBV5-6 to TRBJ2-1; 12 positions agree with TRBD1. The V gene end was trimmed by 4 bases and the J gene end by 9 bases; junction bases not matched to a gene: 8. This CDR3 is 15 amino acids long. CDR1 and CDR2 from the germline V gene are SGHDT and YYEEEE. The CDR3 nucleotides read TGTGCCAGCAGCCTACGGGACAGGGGGCTCGGTGAGCAGTTCTTC. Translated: CASSLRDRGLGEQFF. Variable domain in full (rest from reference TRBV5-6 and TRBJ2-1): DAGVTQSPTHLIKTRGQQVTLRCSPKSGHDTVSWYQQALGQGPQFIFQYYEEEERQRGNFPDRFSGHQFPNYSSELNVNALLLGDSALYLCASSLRDRGLGEQFFGPGTRLTVL.

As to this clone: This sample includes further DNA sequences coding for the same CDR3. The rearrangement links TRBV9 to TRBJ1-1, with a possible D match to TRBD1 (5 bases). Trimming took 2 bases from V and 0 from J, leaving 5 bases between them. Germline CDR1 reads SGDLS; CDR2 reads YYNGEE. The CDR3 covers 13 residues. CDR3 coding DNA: TGTGCCAGCAGCGTGACAGTGAACACTGAAGCTTTCTTT. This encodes CASSVTVNTEAFF.

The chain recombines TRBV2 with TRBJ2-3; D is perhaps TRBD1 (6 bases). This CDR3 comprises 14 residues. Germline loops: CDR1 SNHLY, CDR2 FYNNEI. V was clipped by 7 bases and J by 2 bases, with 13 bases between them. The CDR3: CASTLDSSTDTQYF. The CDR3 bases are TGTGCCAGCACCTTGGACAGTTCCACAGATACGCAGTATTTT.

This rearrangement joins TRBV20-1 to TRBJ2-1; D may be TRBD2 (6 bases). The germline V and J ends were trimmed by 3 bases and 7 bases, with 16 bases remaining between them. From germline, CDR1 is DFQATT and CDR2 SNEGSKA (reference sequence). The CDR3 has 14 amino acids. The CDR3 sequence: CSASRPGLGNEQFF. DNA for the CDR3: TGCAGTGCTAGTCGACCGGGACTTGGAAATGAGCAGTTCTTC.

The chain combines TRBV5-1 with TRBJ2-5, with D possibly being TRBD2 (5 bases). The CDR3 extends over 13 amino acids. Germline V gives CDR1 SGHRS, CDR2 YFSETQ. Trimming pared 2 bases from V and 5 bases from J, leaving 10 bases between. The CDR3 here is CASSFQRGETQYF. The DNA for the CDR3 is TGCGCCAGCAGCTTCCAGCGAGGGGAGACCCAGTACTTC.

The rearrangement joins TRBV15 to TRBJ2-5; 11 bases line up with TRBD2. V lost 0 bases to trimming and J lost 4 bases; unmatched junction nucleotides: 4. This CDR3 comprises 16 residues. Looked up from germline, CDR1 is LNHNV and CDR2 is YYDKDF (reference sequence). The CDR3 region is CATSRDLAGGGETQYF. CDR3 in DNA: TGTGCCACCAGCAGAGACCTAGCGGGGGGAGGAGAGACCCAGTACTTC.

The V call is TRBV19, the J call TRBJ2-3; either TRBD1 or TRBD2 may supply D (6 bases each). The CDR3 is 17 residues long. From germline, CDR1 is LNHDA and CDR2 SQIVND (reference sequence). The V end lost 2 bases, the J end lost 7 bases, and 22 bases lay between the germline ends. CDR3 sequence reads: CASSIPWTTDRTYTQYF. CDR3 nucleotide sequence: TGTGCCAGTAGTATACCTTGGACTACCGACAGGACCTATACGCAGTATTTT.

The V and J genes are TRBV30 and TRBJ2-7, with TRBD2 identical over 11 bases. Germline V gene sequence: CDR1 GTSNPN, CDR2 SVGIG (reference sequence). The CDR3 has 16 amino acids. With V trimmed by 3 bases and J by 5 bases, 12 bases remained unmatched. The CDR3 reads CAWRAPGLAVKNEQYF. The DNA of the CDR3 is TGTGCCTGGAGGGCCCCGGGACTAGCGGTGAAGAACGAGCAGTACTTC.

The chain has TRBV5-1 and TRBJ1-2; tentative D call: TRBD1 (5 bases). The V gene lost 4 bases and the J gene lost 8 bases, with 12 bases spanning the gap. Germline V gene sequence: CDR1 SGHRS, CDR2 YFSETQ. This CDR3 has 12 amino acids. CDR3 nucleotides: TGCGCCAGCAGCCCGGGGGTGTACGGCTACACCTTC. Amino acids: CASSPGVYGYTF.

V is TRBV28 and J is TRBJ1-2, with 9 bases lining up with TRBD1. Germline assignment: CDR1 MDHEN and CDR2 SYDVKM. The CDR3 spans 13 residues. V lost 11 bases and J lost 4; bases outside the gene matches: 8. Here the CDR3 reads CAVPTGGPYGYTF. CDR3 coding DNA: TGTGCCGTACCAACAGGGGGCCCCTATGGCTACACCTTC.

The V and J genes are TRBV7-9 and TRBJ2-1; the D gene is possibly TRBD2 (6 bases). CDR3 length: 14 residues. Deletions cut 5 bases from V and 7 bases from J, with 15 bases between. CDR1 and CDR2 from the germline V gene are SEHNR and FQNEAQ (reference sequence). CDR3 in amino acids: CASSPERRGNEQFF. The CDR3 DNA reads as TGTGCCAGCAGCCCCGAACGGAGGGGAAATGAGCAGTTCTTC.

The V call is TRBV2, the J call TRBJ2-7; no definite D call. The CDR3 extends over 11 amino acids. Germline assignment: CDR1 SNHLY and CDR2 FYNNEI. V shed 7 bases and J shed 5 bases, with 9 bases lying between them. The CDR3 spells CASKMVHEQYF. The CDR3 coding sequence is TGTGCCAGCAAGATGGTCCACGAGCAGTACTTC.